This section outlines one T cell receptor (beta chain) sequence together with its context. This specimen belongs to a study of Ad26.COV2.S vaccination and SARS-CoV-2 variants. Treatment of the sample: roughly 18 received Ad26.COV2.S at low or high dose, single or two shots; about 5 received placebo; per-sample allocation not given. Day 63 after the first vaccine or placebo injection was the time point for sampling. Assay used: immunoSEQ multiplex PCR; TCRdb lists only in-frame clones, some missing. The table lists more than 300,000 clones, around 84% of them singletons. Germline V gives CDR1 SGHNT, CDR2 YYREEE (reference sequence). Trimming cost V 0 bases and J 0 bases, with 11 bases left between them. The CDR3 spans 16 residues.

The V call is TRBV5-4, the J call TRBJ2-3; D gene unclear. The source material was peripheral blood, sampled in a trial of Ad26.COV2.S vaccine versus placebo. The sequence came from a person between 18 and 60 years old who received the Ad26.COV2.S COVID-19 vaccine or a placebo. The CDR3 region has the DNA TGTGCCAGCAGCTTGGCCGGTGCCTCTAGCACAGATACGCAGTATTTT. Amino acid sequence: CASSLAGASSTDTQYF.